What follows describes a single T cell receptor (beta chain). The record originates from a study of blood T cell repertoires in COVID-19. Germline V lookup: CDR1 SGHTA, CDR2 FQGNSA. The V and J ends lost 5 bases and 4 bases, in that order; junction bases with no gene match: 7. The CDR3 runs 15 residues. Some clones are missing from TCRdb's copy, which holds only in-frame ones; the method was immunoSEQ multiplex PCR. The sample consists of approximately 81,000 clones, roughly 82% of them appearing once. The rearrangement joins TRBV7-2 to TRBJ1-4; 7 nucleotides agree with TRBD1. Material: peripheral blood. This clonotype originated in a human donor in a cohort sampled during active COVID-19. The CDR3 bases are TGTGCCAGCAGCGTAGGGGACAGCCATAATGAAAAACTGTTTTTT. Its protein is CASSVGDSHNEKLFF. The full variable domain, rest sourced from reference TRBV7-2 and TRBJ1-4, is GAGVSQSPSNKVTEKGKDVELRCDPISGHTALYWYRQSLGQGLEFLIYFQGNSAPDKSGLPSDRFSAERTGGSVSTLTIQRTQQEDSAVYLCASSVGDSHNEKLFFGSGTQLSVL.